Below, 13 T cell receptor beta chains from the same sample are listed, as sequenced in a study of T cells after yellow fever vaccination. TCRdb independently ran MiXCR on the 5' RACE reads; one entry per CDR3 protein. The sample records 500,000 to 650,000 distinct CDR3 sequences, roughly 14% being singletons. The source material was PBMCs, sampled on the day of the yellow fever booster vaccination. Receptors were obtained from a man aged 30 to 39 who received the YFV17D yellow fever vaccine.

This clonotype was found a few times. The chain uses TRBV24-1 and TRBJ2-1, with TRBD2 matching 8 bases. The CDR3 has 16 residues. Per germline, CDR1 KGHDR and CDR2 SFDVKD. Losses at the gene ends were 3 bases for V and 2 bases for J; bases not matched to a gene: 5. The CDR3 protein is CATSDLSGSPYNEQFF. CDR3 bases: TGTGCCACCAGTGATCTCAGCGGGAGCCCCTACAATGAGCAGTTCTTC.

This clonotype was counted at least ten times. The rearrangement uses TRBV7-9 and TRBJ2-7, with D perhaps matching TRBD1 or TRBD2 (5 bases each). Between the trimmed V and J ends, which lost 6 bases and 3 bases, there was a span of 12 bases. The germline gives CDR1 SEHNR, CDR2 FQNEAQ (reference sequence). This CDR3 contains 13 residues. CDR3 residues: CASRSGPGYEQYF. The CDR3 DNA is TGTGCCAGCAGATCGGGACCTGGCTACGAGCAGTACTTC.

The sample holds a few counts of this clonotype. The chain links TRBV7-2 to TRBJ1-1; 8 bases are shared with TRBD1. The V gene's germline CDR1 is SGHTA and CDR2 FQGNSA. The junction had 4 bases not matched to a gene; V was cut back by 5 bases and J by 2 bases. There are 14 residues in the CDR3. The DNA of the CDR3 is TGTGCCAGCAGCGGGGACAGGATTAACACTGAAGCTTTCTTT. This encodes CASSGDRINTEAFF.

This clonotype was found once. This rearrangement joins TRBV20-1 to TRBJ2-7; D gene unclear. Germline CDR1 is DFQATT and CDR2 is SNEGSKA (reference sequence). This CDR3 spans 15 amino acids. Trimming removed 0 bases at V and 0 bases at J, with 12 bases between. The CDR3 here is CSAREHEQNSYEQYF. CDR3 DNA sequence: TGCAGTGCTAGAGAGCACGAACAAAACTCCTACGAGCAGTACTTC.

The chain has TRBV12-3 or TRBV12-4 and TRBJ1-2, with 8 bases aligning to TRBD1. The junction had 8 bases not matched to a gene; V was cut back by 6 bases and J by 8 bases. The CDR3 length is 13 residues. The DNA of the CDR3 is TGTGCCAGCAGACTCGGACAGGGAGAAGGCTACACCTTC. Amino acid sequence: CASRLGQGEGYTF.

The CDR3 nucleotides are TGTGCCAGCAGCCGGGCTTATAATTCACCCCTCCACTTT. This codes for CASSRAYNSPLHF. J is TRBJ1-6 and V is TRBV7-8; D is uncertain. The CDR3 has 13 amino acids. V was pared by 5 bases and J by 4 bases, with 6 bases between. CDR1 is SGHVS, CDR2 FQNEAQ, per germline.

This clonotype has only a few counts. The gene calls are TRBV20-1 and TRBJ2-7; no firm D call. CDR1 and CDR2 from the germline V gene are DFQATT and SNEGSKA (reference sequence). The CDR3 spans 12 residues. V shed 0 bases and J shed 6 bases, with 9 bases lying between them. CDR3 coding DNA: TGCAGTGCTAGAGATCTCGGAAGCGAGCAGTACTTC. This codes for CSARDLGSEQYF.

This clonotype has just a few counts. V gene TRBV7-2 combines with J gene TRBJ2-1, with D tentatively TRBD2 (6 bases). Germline loops: CDR1 SGHTA, CDR2 FQGNSA. The ends were cut back, 5 bases at V and 6 bases at J, with 17 bases in the middle. The CDR3 extends over 15 amino acids. The CDR3 reads CASSPLERVSNEQFF. As DNA, the CDR3 is TGTGCCAGCAGCCCCCTGGAGCGGGTCTCCAATGAGCAGTTCTTC.

This rearrangement joins TRBV3-1 to TRBJ2-1, with TRBD2 matching 12 bases. Germline CDR1 reads LGHDT; CDR2 reads YNNKEL (reference sequence). This CDR3 region has 19 residues. V gave up 0 bases and J gave up 2 bases; unmatched junction bases: 8. The CDR3 protein is CASSQDFGLAGPPYNEQFF. The CDR3 coding sequence is TGTGCCAGCAGCCAAGATTTCGGACTAGCGGGACCCCCCTACAATGAGCAGTTCTTC.

This chain uses TRBV6-2 or TRBV6-3 with TRBJ2-7, with D perhaps TRBD2 (5 bases). Trimming took off 6 bases at V and 1 base at J, with 13 bases between the two ends. This CDR3 comprises 14 residues. CDR1 is MNHEY and CDR2 is SVGEGT in the germline V gene. CDR3 sequence: CASRGSGGSYEQYF. CDR3 nucleotide sequence: TGTGCCAGCAGGGGAAGCGGCGGTTCCTACGAGCAGTACTTC.

V is TRBV6-2 or TRBV6-3 and J is TRBJ2-5; D remains ambiguous. CDR1 is MNHEY and CDR2 is SVGEGT in the germline V gene. V was pared by 2 bases and J by 4 bases, with 14 bases between. The CDR3 totals 15 residues. The DNA of the CDR3 is TGTGCCAGCAGTTACGTCGGGTCCCTGGGAGAGACCCAGTACTTC. Residues: CASSYVGSLGETQYF.

The chain links TRBV7-8 to TRBJ2-5; maybe TRBD1 (6 bases). V gave up 3 bases and J gave up 5 bases, with 19 bases separating them. The CDR3 sequence is 16 residues long. CDR1 and CDR2 (germline): SGHVS, FQNEAQ. DNA of the CDR3: TGTGCCAGCAGCTTTTTTGAGGACAGACCGTGGGAGACCCAGTACTTC. This gives the protein CASSFFEDRPWETQYF.

In DNA form, the CDR3 reads TGTGCCAGCAGTTACAATGCATCAGGGGCCAAAAACATTCAGTACTTC. The encoded protein is CASSYNASGAKNIQYF. This chain connects TRBV6-2 or TRBV6-3 to TRBJ2-4; D is possibly TRBD1 (5 bases). Deletions cut 2 bases from V and 1 base from J, with 12 bases between. CDR1 and CDR2 from the germline V gene are MNHEY and SVGEGT. The CDR3 covers 16 residues.